The 25 T cell receptor beta chains in this list originate from one sample, sequenced in a study of blood T cells in healthy people across ages. A sample-barcoded 5' primer and a J-beta primer mix were used in a second PCR of roughly 7 to 11 cycles. TCRdb re-called the 5' RACE reads through MiXCR, storing one row per CDR3 protein. The table includes almost 550,000 distinct CDR3 sequences, 24% detected once. These data were also filed under a second study, of T cells of mothers and their children.

Material: blood. The receptors originated from a boy younger than 18 in good health.

The V gene is TRBV20-1, the J gene TRBJ2-5; 13 bases line up with TRBD2. Unmatched junction bases numbered 11, after V lost 4 bases and J lost 6 bases. The CDR3 is made up of 16 amino acids. Germline assignment: CDR1 DFQATT and CDR2 SNEGSKA (reference sequence). The CDR3 region is CSATGLAGATWKTQYF. The CDR3 bases are TGCAGTGCTACAGGACTAGCGGGGGCAACTTGGAAGACCCAGTACTTC.

This clonotype was found many times. The gene calls are TRBV28 and TRBJ2-7; 15 nucleotides align to TRBD2. The CDR3 covers 15 residues. V lost 6 bases to trimming and J lost 5 bases; unmatched junction nucleotides: 5. CDR1 and CDR2 (germline): MDHEN, SYDVKM. In DNA form, the CDR3 reads TGTGCCAGCAGCTTAGGGACTAGCGGGAGGAACGAGCAGTACTTC. Its translation: CASSLGTSGRNEQYF.

Only a few counts were recorded for this clonotype. The V gene is TRBV10-3, the J gene TRBJ2-2; D uncertain. The V end was cut by 3 bases, the J end by 6 bases, with 8 bases between. Germline-derived CDR1 and CDR2 are ENHRY and SYGVKD. The CDR3 is 13 residues long. This CDR3 reads CAISDAMAGELFF. The CDR3 DNA reads as TGTGCCATCAGTGACGCGATGGCCGGGGAGCTGTTTTTT.

There are many counts of this clonotype. The genes are TRBV20-1 and TRBJ2-5; TRBD2 matches 11 bases. V shed 4 bases and J 3 bases; nucleotides not matched to a gene: 4. The CDR3 loop spans 14 amino acids. CDR1 and CDR2 (germline): DFQATT, SNEGSKA (reference sequence). CDR3 in amino acids: CSAKGSGGEETQYF. The CDR3 region has the DNA TGCAGTGCTAAGGGTAGCGGGGGGGAAGAGACCCAGTACTTC.

This clonotype was seen a handful of times. The gene calls are TRBV5-1 and TRBJ2-7; perhaps TRBD2 as D (5 bases). The V gene lost 1 base and the J gene lost 3 bases, with 8 bases spanning the gap. Per the germline V gene, CDR1 is SGHRS and CDR2 is YFSETQ. The CDR3 has 13 amino acids. The CDR3, as DNA: TGCGCCAGCAGCTTGAGGGAGAACTACGAGCAGTACTTC. It yields the protein CASSLRENYEQYF.

V is TRBV7-2 and J is TRBJ2-7; D may be TRBD1 (6 bases). Germline assignment: CDR1 SGHTA and CDR2 FQGNSA. The CDR3 loop spans 14 amino acids. V was trimmed by 0 bases and J by 4 bases, leaving 10 bases between them. CDR3 sequence reads: CASSLAAGVYEQYF. DNA for the CDR3: TGTGCCAGCAGCTTAGCGGCAGGGGTGTACGAGCAGTACTTC.

The chain employs TRBV29-1 and TRBJ1-2; no reliable D call. V was cut by 1 base and J by 5 bases, with 11 bases left in between. Germline CDR1 and CDR2: SQVTM and ANQGSEA. The CDR3 loop spans 13 amino acids. The CDR3, as DNA: TGCAGCGTTGAAGTTTTGAGCGGATATGGCTACACCTTC. Its translation is CSVEVLSGYGYTF.

The chain links TRBV28 to TRBJ1-3; 9 nucleotides agree with TRBD1. CDR1 is MDHEN, CDR2 SYDVKM, per germline. V shed 4 bases and J 5 bases; nucleotides not matched to a gene: 6. The CDR3 is 15 residues long. The CDR3 sequence: CASSSAGTGRNTIYF. DNA for the CDR3: TGTGCCAGCAGTTCCGCCGGGACAGGGAGAAACACCATATATTTT.

This clonotype has only a few counts. Mismatch with germline at one junction end may stem from a read error. This rearrangement joins TRBV7-7 to TRBJ2-5; D perhaps matches TRBD2 (5 bases). The CDR3 consists of 13 residues. Germline V gives CDR1 SSHAT, CDR2 FNYEAQ (reference sequence). CDR3 DNA sequence: TGTGCTAGCAGCGCCAACCAGCGGGAGACCCAGTACTTC. As protein: CASSANQRETQYF.

The rearrangement uses TRBV24-1 and TRBJ1-6; unclear D gene. Germline values: CDR1 KGHDR, CDR2 SFDVKD. V gave up 4 bases and J gave up 7 bases, with 7 bases separating them. This CDR3 is 13 amino acids long. CDR3 loop: CATSESQNSPLHF. Written as DNA, the CDR3 is TGTGCCACCAGTGAGTCACAGAATTCACCCCTCCACTTT.

The chain has TRBV14 and TRBJ2-6, with D possibly TRBD1 on 5 matching bases. Germline V CDR1 and CDR2: SGHDN, FVKESK. The CDR3 runs 18 residues. Deletions cut 1 base from V and 0 bases from J, with 13 bases between. CDR3 nucleotide sequence: TGTGCCAGCAGCCAAGTGATGGGGCGAGGCTCTGGGGCCAACGTCCTGACTTTC. Amino acids: CASSQVMGRGSGANVLTF.

The V gene is TRBV10-3, the J gene TRBJ1-1; 9 positions agree with TRBD1. CDR1 ENHRY and CDR2 SYGVKD come from the germline V gene. This CDR3 comprises 15 residues. V lost 6 bases and J lost 1; bases outside the gene matches: 6. The CDR3 DNA sequence: TGTGCCATCAGCAGTGCGGGACAGGGGAACACTGAAGCTTTCTTT. It is translated as CAISSAGQGNTEAFF.

V and J are TRBV7-9 and TRBJ2-5; TRBD1 agrees at 7 bases. Losses at the gene ends were 2 bases for V and 11 bases for J; bases not matched to a gene: 11. The germline V gene has CDR1 SEHNR and CDR2 FQNEAQ (reference sequence). The CDR3 is 14 amino acids. CDR3 bases: TGTGCCAGCAGCTTAAACACAGGGGTTACGGTGCAGTACTTC. Amino acids: CASSLNTGVTVQYF.

This chain joins TRBV5-4 and TRBJ2-5; 7 bases map to TRBD1. J gave up 0 bases and V 9 bases, and 5 bases lay outside the gene matches. Germline assignment: CDR1 SGHNT and CDR2 YYREEE (reference sequence). CDR3 length: 13 residues. The CDR3 DNA follows: TGTGCCACCTTGGACAGGAACCAAGAGACCCAGTACTTC. Translating it yields CATLDRNQETQYF.

In nucleotides, the CDR3 is TGCAGTGCTCAAGACAGGTGGGAGACCGGGGAGCTGTTTTTT. As protein: CSAQDRWETGELFF. The chain links TRBV20-1 to TRBJ2-2, with a possible D match to TRBD1 (6 bases). V was trimmed by 5 bases and J by 5 bases, leaving 15 bases between them. The CDR3 has 14 residues. Germline loops: CDR1 DFQATT, CDR2 SNEGSKA (reference sequence).

Turning to this clonotype: The CDR3 end shows no conserved phenylalanine or tryptophan, and so a read error is likely. The J gene is TRBJ1-4, the V gene TRBV5-1; the match to TRBD1 covers 7 bases. There are 16 residues in the CDR3. Germline V gene lookup returns CDR1 SGHRS and CDR2 YFSETQ. Germline trimming cut 0 bases from V and 5 bases from J; bases unmatched to any gene: 7. The DNA of the CDR3 is TGCGCCAGCAGCTTGGCCTTTGACAGGGAGAATGAAAAACTGTTTTAT. It encodes CASSLAFDRENEKLFY.

CDR3: CASSLAEGGNIQYF. The DNA of the CDR3 is TGCGCCAGCAGCTTGGCCGAAGGGGGAAACATTCAGTACTTC. J is TRBJ2-4 and V is TRBV5-1, with a tentative D call TRBD1 (6 bases). The CDR3 length is 14 residues. Germline V gives CDR1 SGHRS, CDR2 YFSETQ. Between the trimmed V and J ends, which lost 0 bases and 6 bases, there was a span of 10 bases.

The chain is built from TRBV20-1 and TRBJ2-7; the D gene is possibly TRBD2 (6 bases). From germline, CDR1 is DFQATT and CDR2 SNEGSKA (reference sequence). This CDR3 has 13 residues. V lost 3 bases to trimming and J lost 5 bases, with 14 bases between them. CDR3 in amino acids: CSASPGGSHEQYF. CDR3 coding DNA: TGCAGTGCTAGTCCTGGGGGGTCCCACGAGCAGTACTTC.

This clonotype occurred a few times. V and J are TRBV18 and TRBJ2-5; 7 bases are shared with TRBD2. Germline V gene sequence: CDR1 KGHSH, CDR2 LQKENI. This CDR3 spans 14 amino acids. V shed 3 bases and J 4 bases; nucleotides not matched to a gene: 5. The CDR3 DNA reads TGTGCCAGCTCACCCAGACTAGCCCGAGAGACCCAGTACTTC. It is translated as CASSPRLARETQYF.

This clonotype was counted between two and nine times. The chain carries TRBV7-9 and TRBJ2-3, with TRBD2 matching 11 bases. The V and J ends lost 4 bases and 7 bases, in that order; junction bases with no gene match: 7. The CDR3 runs to 15 residues. Germline V gives CDR1 SEHNR, CDR2 FQNEAQ (reference sequence). The CDR3, as DNA: TGTGCCAGCAGCTCAGGACTAGCGGGCGTAAATACGCAGTATTTT. It translates to CASSSGLAGVNTQYF.

This clonotype showed up just a few times. V usage is TRBV11-2 and J usage is TRBJ2-4; 7 nucleotides agree with TRBD1. The V gene's germline CDR1 is SGHAT and CDR2 FQNNGV. The trim removed 5 bases at V and 1 base at J, leaving 5 bases unmatched. The CDR3 has 15 amino acids. CDR3 loop: CASSRTGGAKNIQYF. The CDR3, as DNA: TGTGCCAGCAGCCGGACAGGCGGCGCCAAAAACATTCAGTACTTC. Combining the CDR3 with reference TRBV11-2 and TRBJ2-4 gives the whole variable domain EAGVAQSPRYKIIEKRQSVAFWCNPISGHATLYWYQQILGQGPKLLIQFQNNGVVDDSQLPKDRFSAERLKGVDSTLKIQPAKLEDSAVYLCASSRTGGAKNIQYFGAGTRLSVL.

The gene calls are TRBV4-1 and TRBJ1-4, with D unclear. Trimming stripped 1 base from V and 3 bases from J, with 9 bases between. There are 15 residues in the CDR3. Per germline, CDR1 MGHRA and CDR2 YSYEKL. Here the CDR3 DNA reads TGCGCCAGCAGCCAAGTCACGGGTCCTAATGAAAAACTGTTTTTT. Residues: CASSQVTGPNEKLFF.

V usage is TRBV28 and J usage is TRBJ1-4, with D possibly being TRBD1 (6 bases). This CDR3 spans 15 amino acids. Trimming cost V 8 bases and J 3 bases, with 16 bases left between them. Germline V gene sequence: CDR1 MDHEN, CDR2 SYDVKM. As DNA, the CDR3 is TGTGCCAGCTTTCAGGGGTTTCCAGCTAATGAAAAACTGTTTTTT. Translating it yields CASFQGFPANEKLFF.

The chain joins TRBV5-1 to TRBJ2-7; TRBD2 aligns across 7 bases. The DNA end is a closer match to TRBJ2-1, so the J assignment may be wrong. The CDR3 consists of 16 residues. Germline CDR1 SGHRS, CDR2 YFSETQ. The CDR3 DNA follows: TGCGCCAGCAGCGTACGACCTAGCGGTGAAAAGAATGAGCAGTTCTTC. Amino acids: CASSVRPSGEKNEQFF.

This clonotype came up a few times. The genes are TRBV7-9 and TRBJ2-1; the match to TRBD2 covers 9 bases. In germline, CDR1 is SEHNR, CDR2 FQNEAQ (reference sequence). J lost 7 bases, V lost 1 base, and 5 bases had no gene match. This CDR3 has 15 residues. CDR3 sequence: CASSLGLAGLNEQFF. DNA for the CDR3: TGTGCCAGCAGCTTAGGGCTAGCGGGATTAAATGAGCAGTTCTTC. Looking up the rest from reference TRBV7-9 and TRBJ2-1 gives the full variable domain: DTGVSQNPRHKITKRGQNVTFRCDPISEHNRLYWYRQTLGQGPEFLTYFQNEAQLEKSRLLSDRFSAERPKGSFSTLEIQRTEQGDSAMYLCASSLGLAGLNEQFFGPGTRLTVL.